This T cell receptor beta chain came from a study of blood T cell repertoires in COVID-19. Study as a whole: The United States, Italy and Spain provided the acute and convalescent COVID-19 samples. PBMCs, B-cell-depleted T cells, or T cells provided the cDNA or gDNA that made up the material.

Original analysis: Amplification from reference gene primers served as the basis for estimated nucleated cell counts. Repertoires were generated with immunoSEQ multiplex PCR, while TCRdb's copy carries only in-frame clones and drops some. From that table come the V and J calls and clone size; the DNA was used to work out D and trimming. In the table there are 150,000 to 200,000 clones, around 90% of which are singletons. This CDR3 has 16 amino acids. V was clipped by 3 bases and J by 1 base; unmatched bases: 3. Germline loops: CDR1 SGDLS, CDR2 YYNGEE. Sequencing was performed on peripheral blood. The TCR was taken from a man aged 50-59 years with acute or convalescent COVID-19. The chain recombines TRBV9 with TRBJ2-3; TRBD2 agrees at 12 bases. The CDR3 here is CASSEPSGRGTDTQYF. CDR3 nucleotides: TGTGCCAGCAGCGAGCCTAGCGGGAGGGGCACAGATACGCAGTATTTT.